This TCR beta chain was profiled in a study of T cell repertoires in cytomegalovirus infection. The wider study: Recently identified HLA-C-restricted CMV epitopes and well-studied HLA-B-restricted CMV epitopes were used by the study. Study findings and constraints: HLA-C-restricted CMV clonotypes gave the most frequent clonotype in two of eight donors. Cumulated frequencies of public TCR beta families served to identify carriers of CMV plus the relevant HLA.

This clonotype appeared many times. What it binds is not known. TCRdb reprocessed the reads with MiXCR, giving one entry per CDR3 protein. The sample yields about 770,000 distinct CDR3 sequences, around 29% seen once. The sequence was collected from a human donor in good health (CMV status not recorded). Some clones in this sample may be carry-over from other donors' samples. The sequenced sample was cultured CD8+ T cells from PBMCs, obtained from culture after CMV antigen stimulation.

CDR3 DNA: TGTGCCAGCAGCTACTGGACAGGGAGGCCATATAATTCACCCCTCCACTTT. Translating gives CASSYWTGRPYNSPLHF. The V call is TRBV7-8, the J call TRBJ1-6; 8 bases align to TRBD1. There are 17 residues in the CDR3. J gave up 4 bases and V 4 bases, and 9 bases lay outside the gene matches. Germline CDR1 SGHVS, CDR2 FQNEAQ.